This TCR beta chain was recorded in a study of response to subunit inactivated influenza vaccine (dated by TCRdb to between 2018 and 2020). With respect to the entire study: To follow how T cells responded to a trivalent subunit inactivated influenza vaccine, the researchers relied on deep quantitative profiling of the T cell receptor repertoire.

As concerns this clonotype: Its antigen is unknown. Base quality data are lacking; no much larger clone is found one base away.

Relative to germline, V is 6 bases shorter and J is 4 bases shorter, with 16 bases between their ends. Counted from cysteine to phenylalanine, this CDR3 has 15 amino acids. Only the CDR3 part of the read is kept: 45 bases, read in frame from the first base. CDR1 and CDR2 are drawn from the germline V gene: MNHNS, SASEGT. Library construction relied on RT-PCR. Sequencing was carried out with an Illumina HiSeq 2500. Clones were called with MiXCR by TCRdb after fastp trimmed the public reads at Q25, and only in-frame beta chains were retained. All rows with the same CDR3 protein become a single entry with the most common DNA and genes. This sample is represented by 500,000 to 600,000 distinct CDR3 sequences; around 11% of them were singletons. The ten largest make up roughly a tenth of the sample. Study-wide conclusions, independent of this receptor: According to the authors, only a limited number of new T cells may be recruited by each seasonal influenza vaccination.

The V and J segments used are TRBV6-1 and TRBJ1-3, with TRBD1 perhaps the D gene, on 6 matching bases. Sample: PBMCs from blood, taken on the day of vaccination. The sequence came from a man between 45 and 60 years old who received an inactivated influenza vaccine. Donor details come from another sample of the same person, matched by shared clones. The sequence in DNA is TGTGCCAGCAGGCCCGCGGGGGCGAGAGGAAACACCATATATTTT. Protein translation: CASRPAGARGNTIYF.